These 26 T cell receptor beta chains originate from one sample sequenced in a study of cytomegalovirus exposure and HLA in healthy donors. PCR employed 60 Vbeta and 13 Jbeta primers. Clones were read by immunoSEQ multiplex PCR, and TCRdb kept only the in-frame ones, dropping some. The sample shows roughly 160,000 clones, roughly 79% of them seen only once. The sequenced sample consisted of PBMCs. The receptor source for this set is a woman aged 50 to 60 in good health and CMV-seronegative.

J is TRBJ2-1 and V is TRBV5-8; D not certain. V was shortened by 4 bases and J by 3 bases, with 14 bases between the two germline ends. The CDR3 has 15 residues. CDR1 and CDR2 (germline): SGHTS, YDEGEE. CDR3 bases: TGTGCCAGCAGCCCGTCTCATGGCTTCTACAATGAGCAGTTCTTC. Protein sequence: CASSPSHGFYNEQFF.

J is TRBJ1-3 and V is TRBV5-4, with TRBD1 as a possible D gene (6 bases). Looked up from germline, CDR1 is SGHNT and CDR2 is YYREEE (reference sequence). This CDR3 spans 17 amino acids. Trimming cost V 4 bases and J 1 base, with 18 bases left between them. The CDR3 loop reads CASSAGAGGLSGNTIYF. CDR3 sequence (DNA): TGTGCCAGCAGCGCGGGGGCCGGCGGATTATCTGGAAACACCATATATTTT.

The rearrangement joins TRBV27 to TRBJ2-7; D is possibly TRBD2 (6 bases). Trimming took off 5 bases at V and 2 bases at J, with 22 bases between the two ends. This CDR3 has 17 amino acids. Germline CDR1 and CDR2: MNHEY and SMNVEV (reference sequence). CDR3 in DNA: TGTGCCAGCAGTGGGACGAGGGCGCGGCGGGGCCCCTACGAGCAGTACTTC. Protein sequence: CASSGTRARRGPYEQYF.

V usage is TRBV28 and J usage is TRBJ1-2; TRBD1 matches at 7 bases. This CDR3 comprises 15 residues. V was pared by 6 bases and J by 0 bases, with 7 bases of the junction left unmatched. Germline V gene lookup returns CDR1 MDHEN and CDR2 SYDVKM. CDR3 nucleotides: TGTGCCAGCAGCCCAGCCGACAGGGCTAACTATGGCTACACCTTC. Its protein is CASSPADRANYGYTF.

This chain links TRBV6-5 with TRBJ2-5, with 8 bases lining up with TRBD2. The CDR3 has 15 amino acids. The germline V gene encodes CDR1 MNHEY and CDR2 SVGAGI. V dropped 0 bases and J dropped 7; count of bases not matched to a gene: 7. CDR3 amino acids: CASSYSITRGGTQYF. The CDR3 bases are TGTGCCAGCAGTTACTCGATTACCCGGGGGGGGACCCAGTACTTC.

The chain combines TRBV19 with TRBJ1-1; TRBD1 is a possible D gene (6 bases). CDR3 length equals 13 residues. The V end lost 7 bases, the J end lost 9 bases, and 18 bases lay between the germline ends. CDR1 and CDR2 (germline): LNHDA, SQIVND (reference sequence). CDR3 coding DNA: TGTGCCAGTACAATCGGGACAATAAAAAAAGCTTTCTTT. It encodes CASTIGTIKKAFF.

The genes are TRBV7-9 and TRBJ2-5; 13 bases are shared with TRBD2. This CDR3 region has 16 residues. The germline CDR1 and CDR2 sequences are SEHNR and FQNEAQ (reference sequence). J gave up 2 bases and V 5 bases, and 5 bases lay outside the gene matches. CDR3 residues: CASSPGTSGEQETQYF. CDR3 coding DNA: TGTGCCAGCAGCCCCGGGACTAGCGGGGAACAAGAGACCCAGTACTTC.

The rearrangement links TRBV4-1 to TRBJ2-7, with 8 bases matching TRBD1. V gave up 7 bases and J gave up 2 bases; unmatched junction bases: 13. This CDR3 spans 16 amino acids. In germline, CDR1 is MGHRA, CDR2 YSYEKL. CDR3 sequence reads: CASTRAQGANTYEQYF. CDR3 nucleotides: TGCGCCAGCACTCGTGCGCAGGGGGCCAACACCTACGAGCAGTACTTC.

The V gene is TRBV6-6, the J gene TRBJ1-3; possibly TRBD1 for D (5 bases). The CDR3 loop spans 14 amino acids. V was clipped by 7 bases and J by 0 bases, with 10 bases between them. Per germline, CDR1 MNHNY and CDR2 SVGAGI (reference sequence). The CDR3 sequence is CASTLTDSGNTIYF. DNA for the CDR3: TGTGCCAGCACCTTGACAGACTCTGGAAACACCATATATTTT.

The chain carries TRBV28 and TRBJ2-5, with D tentatively TRBD2 (5 bases). CDR1 is MDHEN, CDR2 SYDVKM, per germline. This CDR3 is built from 16 residues. The V end lost 7 bases, the J end lost 4 bases, and 22 bases lay between the germline ends. The CDR3 nucleotides are TGTGCCAGCATTAGGCTAGCCCAGACGGGTCGAGAGACCCAGTACTTC. Protein sequence: CASIRLAQTGRETQYF.

This chain uses TRBV9 with TRBJ2-3, with D possibly TRBD2 on 6 matching bases. This CDR3 is built from 16 residues. Germline loops: CDR1 SGDLS, CDR2 YYNGEE. Trimming stripped 3 bases from V and 2 bases from J, with 16 bases between. The CDR3 sequence is CASSGRGLSYTDTQYF. The CDR3 bases are TGTGCCAGCAGCGGGAGGGGTTTGAGTTACACAGATACGCAGTATTTT.

The table lists this clone with a few counts. The chain has TRBV6-1 and TRBJ1-2; D unclear. The length of the CDR3 is 12 residues. The V gene lost 2 bases and the J gene lost 8 bases, with 9 bases spanning the gap. Germline values: CDR1 MNHNS, CDR2 SASEGT. The CDR3, as DNA: TGTGCCAGCAGTGAAATGAGGTACGGCTACACCTTC. The encoded protein is CASSEMRYGYTF.

J is TRBJ2-5 and V is TRBV18; 7 positions agree with TRBD2. Germline V gene lookup returns CDR1 KGHSH and CDR2 LQKENI. V dropped 2 bases and J dropped 6; count of bases not matched to a gene: 3. CDR3 size: 13 residues. The CDR3 loop is CASSPRRGKTQYF. Here the CDR3 DNA reads TGTGCCAGCTCACCAAGGCGGGGGAAGACCCAGTACTTC. Full variable domain (remainder filled in from reference TRBV18 and TRBJ2-5): NAGVMQNPRHLVRRRGQEARLRCSPMKGHSHVYWYRQLPEEGLKFMVYLQKENIIDESGMPKERFSAEFPKEGPSILRIQQVVRGDSAAYFCASSPRRGKTQYFGPGTRLLVL.

The chain uses TRBV5-1 and TRBJ2-5; no reliable D call. Germline lookup yields CDR1 SGHRS and CDR2 YFSETQ. V lost 4 bases, J lost 0 bases, and 16 bases lay in between. This CDR3 has 16 residues. The CDR3 DNA is TGCGCCAGCAGCCCCCGCCCTCGAGGCAACCAAGAGACCCAGTACTTC. Translating gives CASSPRPRGNQETQYF.

The chain has TRBV7-3 and TRBJ2-1; possibly TRBD2 for D (6 bases). This CDR3 has 13 amino acids. The V gene lost 3 bases and the J gene lost 5 bases, with 8 bases spanning the gap. Germline lookup yields CDR1 SGHTA and CDR2 FQGTGA. This CDR3 is CASSFQRDNEQFF. The CDR3 region has the DNA TGTGCCAGCAGCTTCCAGCGGGACAATGAGCAGTTCTTC.

The rearrangement links TRBV5-1 to TRBJ2-5; 8 bases fit TRBD2. This CDR3 spans 17 amino acids. Trimming cost V 0 bases and J 3 bases; bases outside gene matches: 10. Per the germline V gene, CDR1 is SGHRS and CDR2 is YFSETQ. CDR3 DNA: TGCGCCAGCAGCTTGGGTAGTAGCGGGACCTCGAAAGAGACCCAGTACTTC. This sequence encodes CASSLGSSGTSKETQYF.

The chain has TRBV5-4 and TRBJ2-1, with 9 bases lining up with TRBD2. V was pared by 0 bases and J by 10 bases, with 14 bases of the junction left unmatched. The CDR3 contains 17 residues. The germline V gene encodes CDR1 SGHNT and CDR2 YYREEE (reference sequence). The CDR3 reads CASSLGCGGGLSVEQFF. The CDR3 bases are TGTGCCAGCAGCTTGGGGTGCGGGGGGGGGCTTTCCGTGGAGCAGTTCTTC.

This clone has only one observation. The chain carries TRBV7-3 and TRBJ1-5; D is possibly TRBD1 (6 bases). The CDR3 covers 13 residues. The ends were cut back, 5 bases at V and 6 bases at J, with 11 bases in the middle. CDR1 is SGHTA, CDR2 FQGTGA, per germline. In DNA form, the CDR3 reads TGTGCCAGCAGCACCACAGGGAGTCAGCCCCAGCATTTT. Translation: CASSTTGSQPQHF.

The CDR3 DNA reads as TGTGCCAGCAGCGTGGAAGTTGGGGCTACTGAAGCTTTCTTT. It translates to CASSVEVGATEAFF. The chain recombines TRBV9 with TRBJ1-1; possibly TRBD1 for D (5 bases). Trimming took 2 bases from V and 5 from J, leaving 13 bases between them. CDR1 and CDR2 (germline): SGDLS, YYNGEE. CDR3 length: 14 residues.

The chain combines TRBV5-1 with TRBJ1-4; the match to TRBD1 covers 7 bases. V dropped 3 bases and J dropped 0; count of bases not matched to a gene: 8. Germline lookup yields CDR1 SGHRS and CDR2 YFSETQ. The CDR3 is made up of 17 amino acids. In DNA, the CDR3 is TGCGCCAGCAGCTCACAGGGGATCCCCACAACTAATGAAAAACTGTTTTTT. Translated, it gives CASSSQGIPTTNEKLFF.

The J gene is TRBJ1-5, the V gene TRBV11-3, with 8 bases matching TRBD1. The CDR3 length is 15 residues. J gave up 6 bases and V 4 bases, and 8 bases lay outside the gene matches. Per the germline V gene, CDR1 is SGHNT and CDR2 is YENEEA. DNA for the CDR3: TGTGCCAGCAGCTCCGGACAGGGAGAGAGTCAGCCCCAGCATTTT. Translated, it gives CASSSGQGESQPQHF. Complete variable domain (other parts from reference TRBV11-3 and TRBJ1-5): EAGVVQSPRYKIIEKKQPVAFWCNPISGHNTLYWYLQNLGQGPELLIRYENEEAVDDSQLPKDRFSAERLKGVDSTLKIQPAELGDSAVYLCASSSGQGESQPQHFGDGTRLSIL.

As to this clone: At one end, the junction sequence differs from germline, possibly due to a read error. V gene TRBV30 combines with J gene TRBJ1-3, with 8 bases matching TRBD1. This CDR3 spans 11 amino acids. CDR1 is GTSNPN, CDR2 SVGIG, per germline (reference sequence). CDR3 protein: CAWTTGGSKDF. CDR3 nucleotides: TGTGCCTGGACTACAGGGGGTAGTAAGGATTTT.

V and J are TRBV7-8 and TRBJ2-1; the match to TRBD2 covers 9 bases. CDR1 SGHVS and CDR2 FQNEAQ come from the germline V gene. The CDR3 contains 15 residues. V lost 4 bases and J lost 2; bases outside the gene matches: 3. CDR3 loop: CASSSIAGAYNEQFF. DNA for the CDR3: TGTGCCAGCAGCTCCATAGCGGGAGCCTACAATGAGCAGTTCTTC. The full variable domain, with the rest looked up from reference TRBV7-8 and TRBJ2-1, is GAGVSQSPRYKVAKRGQDVALRCDPISGHVSLFWYQQALGQGPEFLTYFQNEAQLDKSGLPSDRFFAERPEGSVSTLKIQRTQQEDSAVYLCASSSIAGAYNEQFFGPGTRLTVL.

The rearrangement uses TRBV11-2 and TRBJ2-7; 14 bases agree with TRBD2. The CDR3 loop spans 15 amino acids. V lost 2 bases and J lost 4; bases outside the gene matches: 1. Germline values: CDR1 SGHAT, CDR2 FQNNGV. In DNA form, the CDR3 reads TGTGCCAGCAGCTTAAGGACTAGCGGGAGGTACGAGCAGTACTTC. Translating it yields CASSLRTSGRYEQYF.

The chain recombines TRBV7-2 with TRBJ1-4, with D perhaps matching TRBD1 (6 bases). Trimming cost V 3 bases and J 5 bases, with 10 bases left between them. The CDR3 covers 14 residues. CDR1 SGHTA and CDR2 FQGNSA come from the germline V gene. CDR3 in DNA: TGTGCCAGCAGCTTCGGGACAAGAAATGAAAAACTGTTTTTT. It is translated as CASSFGTRNEKLFF.

Here the CDR3 DNA reads TGTGCCAGCAGTTATTACACTGAAGCTTTCTTT. Translation gives CASSYYTEAFF. This chain uses TRBV6-1 with TRBJ1-1; no firm D call. Germline V gene sequence: CDR1 MNHNS, CDR2 SASEGT. Trimming took off 5 bases at V and 3 bases at J, with 4 bases between the two ends. The CDR3 totals 11 residues.